This is a list of T cell receptor beta chains from one sample in a study of T cell repertoires in cytomegalovirus infection. A single record per CDR3 protein comes from TCRdb applying MiXCR to the reads. The profile shows 250,000 to 300,000 distinct CDR3 sequences, 15% to 20% of them singletons. Sequencing was done on a sample of CD8+ T cells from PBMCs. The receptors here all came from a human donor in good health (CMV status not recorded). Some clones in this sample may be carry-over from other donors' samples. The CDR3 runs from the conserved cysteine through the conserved F or W. The D gene is left open where the match is weak. Some rows mark clone size as missing; the rest say once, few, many or name a class of expanded clone.

D gene: TRBD2; J gene: TRBJ2-7; V gene: TRBV4-3; clone size: -; CDR3 DNA: TGCGCCAGCAGCCAAGATGGGCGGGGGAACTACGAGCAGTACTTC; CDR3 protein: CASSQDGRGNYEQYF
D gene: -; J gene: TRBJ2-1; V gene: TRBV2; clone size: few; CDR3 DNA: TGTGCCAGCACCCCAAAGGGACGGGGGCTCCAAAATGAGCAGTTCTTC; CDR3 protein: CASTPKGRGLQNEQFF
D gene: -; J gene: TRBJ1-1; V gene: TRBV12-3/TRBV12-4; clone size: many; CDR3 DNA: TGTGCCAGCAGTTTTTCCAGGGTAGGCACTGAAGCTTTCTTT; CDR3 protein: CASSFSRVGTEAFF
D gene: TRBD2; J gene: TRBJ2-5; V gene: TRBV20-1; clone size: -; CDR3 DNA: TGCAGTGCTAGATTGGCTAGCGGGGGGGCTTTCAGTGAGACCCAGTACTTC; CDR3 protein: CSARLASGGAFSETQYF
D gene: TRBD2; J gene: TRBJ2-1; V gene: TRBV28; clone size: few; CDR3 DNA: TGTGCCAGCAGTTCGGAACTAGCGGGGGTCTCCTACAATGAGCAGTTCTTC; CDR3 protein: CASSSELAGVSYNEQFF
D gene: TRBD2; J gene: TRBJ2-1; V gene: TRBV7-8; clone size: many; CDR3 DNA: TGTGCCAGCAGCTTCCCCATAGGGACTAGCGGGGGCTCTAGCTCCTACAATGAGCAGTTCTTC; CDR3 protein: CASSFPIGTSGGSSSYNEQFF
D gene: -; J gene: TRBJ2-3; V gene: TRBV7-8; clone size: few; CDR3 DNA: TGTGCCAGCAGCCGAGGGGTTACAGATACGCAGTATTTT; CDR3 protein: CASSRGVTDTQYF
D gene: -; J gene: TRBJ1-2; V gene: TRBV7-2; clone size: -; CDR3 DNA: TGTGCCAGCAGCGGACGAACGGATGGCTACACCTTC; CDR3 protein: CASSGRTDGYTF
D gene: -; J gene: TRBJ2-2; V gene: TRBV25-1; clone size: -; CDR3 DNA: TGTGCCAGCAGTGTGTCGTCCAGGACAGCGGGAACCGGGGAGCTGTTTTTT; CDR3 protein: CASSVSSRTAGTGELFF
D gene: -; J gene: TRBJ1-1; V gene: TRBV7-9; clone size: -; CDR3 DNA: TGTGCCAGCAGCTTGTGGCAGGAGAACACTGAAGCTTTCTTT; CDR3 protein: CASSLWQENTEAFF
D gene: -; J gene: TRBJ2-2; V gene: TRBV24-1; clone size: -; CDR3 DNA: TGTGCCACCAGTGATGATGTACAGGGAGACACCGGGGAGCTGTTTTTT; CDR3 protein: CATSDDVQGDTGELFF
D gene: TRBD2; J gene: TRBJ2-5; V gene: TRBV7-4; clone size: few; CDR3 DNA: TGTGCCAGCAGAGGAACTAGCGGGGCTATGTCCCAGTACTTC; CDR3 protein: CASRGTSGAMSQYF
D gene: TRBD2; J gene: TRBJ2-3; V gene: TRBV2; clone size: -; CDR3 DNA: TGTGCCGGTAGACTAGCGAACACAGATACGCAGTATTTT; CDR3 protein: CAGRLANTDTQYF
D gene: TRBD1; J gene: TRBJ2-1; V gene: TRBV5-1; clone size: many; CDR3 DNA: TGCGCCAGCAGCGCCACAGGGGGCTCCTACAATGAGCAGTTCTTC; CDR3 protein: CASSATGGSYNEQFF
D gene: -; J gene: TRBJ2-5; V gene: TRBV20-1; clone size: many; CDR3 DNA: TGCAGTGCAAAGCTGGTGGCCGGGGTTCAGTCGAGCCAAGAGACCCAGTACTTC; CDR3 protein: CSAKLVAGVQSSQETQYF
D gene: -; J gene: TRBJ2-7; V gene: TRBV6-5; clone size: -; CDR3 DNA: TGTGCCAGCAGTTACTCAAGGGACGGCCACGAGCAGTACTTC; CDR3 protein: CASSYSRDGHEQYF
D gene: -; J gene: TRBJ2-1; V gene: TRBV11-2; clone size: -; CDR3 DNA: TGTGCCAGCAGCTCGAGACAGGCCTATGGCGATGAGCAGTTCTTC; CDR3 protein: CASSSRQAYGDEQFF
D gene: -; J gene: TRBJ2-5; V gene: TRBV24-1; clone size: few; CDR3 DNA: TGTGCCACCAGTGCTTGGGGGGCCCAGGAGACCCAGTACTTC; CDR3 protein: CATSAWGAQETQYF
D gene: -; J gene: TRBJ2-2; V gene: TRBV25-1; clone size: many; CDR3 DNA: TGTGCCAGCACTGTCGGAACCGGGGAGCTGTTTTTT; CDR3 protein: CASTVGTGELFF
D gene: TRBD1; J gene: TRBJ2-7; V gene: TRBV20-1; clone size: -; CDR3 DNA: TGCAGTGCTAGCAGTATGGGACAGGGGCCATACGAGCAGTACTTC; CDR3 protein: CSASSMGQGPYEQYF
D gene: -; J gene: TRBJ2-1; V gene: TRBV25-1; clone size: -; CDR3 DNA: TGTGCCAGCAGCTCCAGCCACCCCGAGCAGTTCTTC; CDR3 protein: CASSSSHPEQFF
D gene: -; J gene: TRBJ2-3; V gene: TRBV7-9; clone size: few; CDR3 DNA: TGTGCCAGCAGTTCTCTGGTCGGGGTACCAGATACGCAGTATTTT; CDR3 protein: CASSSLVGVPDTQYF
D gene: -; J gene: TRBJ2-3; V gene: TRBV20-1; clone size: few; CDR3 DNA: TGCAGTGCTAGAGCAGGGCTAGCCCATTTTACAGATACGCAGTATTTT; CDR3 protein: CSARAGLAHFTDTQYF
D gene: -; J gene: TRBJ1-6; V gene: TRBV14; clone size: few; CDR3 DNA: TGTGCCAGCAGCGTGCGCTTCTCCTATAATTCACCCCTCCACTTT; CDR3 protein: CASSVRFSYNSPLHF
D gene: TRBD1; J gene: TRBJ2-7; V gene: TRBV7-8; clone size: -; CDR3 DNA: TGTGCCAGCAGCTTAGCTTCGGGACAGGGGATCTACGAGCAGTACTTC; CDR3 protein: CASSLASGQGIYEQYF
D gene: -; J gene: TRBJ1-1; V gene: TRBV20-1; clone size: many; CDR3 DNA: TGCAGTGCTAGGGGGTGGGGGGAGGTAACTGAAGCTTTCTTT; CDR3 protein: CSARGWGEVTEAFF
D gene: TRBD2; J gene: TRBJ2-1; V gene: TRBV2; clone size: few; CDR3 DNA: TGTGCCAGCCCCTTTGGAGCGGGGTCCTACAATGAGCAGTTCTTC; CDR3 protein: CASPFGAGSYNEQFF
D gene: -; J gene: TRBJ1-1; V gene: TRBV4-3; clone size: many; CDR3 DNA: TGCGCCAGCAGCCAAGATTGGACAGCTAACACTGAAGCTTTCTTT; CDR3 protein: CASSQDWTANTEAFF
D gene: -; J gene: TRBJ2-5; V gene: TRBV7-9; clone size: few; CDR3 DNA: TGTGCCAGCAGCTTCCCCCGGACAGTGTACCAAGAGACCCAGTACTTC; CDR3 protein: CASSFPRTVYQETQYF
D gene: -; J gene: TRBJ1-3; V gene: TRBV9; clone size: many; CDR3 DNA: TGTGCCAGCAGCCTCGGGACGGAGCGTGGAAACACCATATATTTT; CDR3 protein: CASSLGTERGNTIYF
D gene: TRBD1; J gene: TRBJ2-1; V gene: TRBV7-9; clone size: few; CDR3 DNA: TGTGCCAGCAGCTCCGACAGGGGCCCCTACAATGAGCAGTTCTTC; CDR3 protein: CASSSDRGPYNEQFF
D gene: -; J gene: TRBJ2-5; V gene: TRBV7-2; clone size: many; CDR3 DNA: TGTGCCAGCAGCTTAGAATGGACGGGGGAGACCCAGTACTTC; CDR3 protein: CASSLEWTGETQYF
D gene: TRBD2; J gene: TRBJ2-1; V gene: TRBV12-3/TRBV12-4; clone size: many; CDR3 DNA: TGTGCCAGCAGCTTTCTTCGGACTAGCGGGGGGCCTTTCTACAATGAGCAGTTCTTC; CDR3 protein: CASSFLRTSGGPFYNEQFF
D gene: -; J gene: TRBJ1-5; V gene: TRBV7-6; clone size: many; CDR3 DNA: TGTGCCAGCAGCTCTTCCGCAGCGTATAGCAATCAGCCCCAGCATTTT; CDR3 protein: CASSSSAAYSNQPQHF
D gene: -; J gene: TRBJ1-3; V gene: TRBV29-1; clone size: -; CDR3 DNA: TGCAGCGTTCAAATTGACAGGACTAGCTCTGGAAACACCATATATTTT; CDR3 protein: CSVQIDRTSSGNTIYF
D gene: -; J gene: TRBJ1-1; V gene: TRBV4-1; clone size: -; CDR3 DNA: TGCGCCAGCAGCCCTTACACAGGGAACACTGAAGCTTTCTTT; CDR3 protein: CASSPYTGNTEAFF
D gene: -; J gene: TRBJ1-5; V gene: TRBV7-8; clone size: many; CDR3 DNA: TGTGCCAGCAGCTTAGATCTAGTCCTGGGTTACAATCAGCCCCAGCATTTT; CDR3 protein: CASSLDLVLGYNQPQHF
D gene: -; J gene: TRBJ1-2; V gene: TRBV7-9; clone size: -; CDR3 DNA: TGTGCCAGCAGCTTACGCAGGGGATCAGACTATGGCTACACCTTC; CDR3 protein: CASSLRRGSDYGYTF
D gene: -; J gene: TRBJ2-7; V gene: TRBV2; clone size: few; CDR3 DNA: TGTGCCAGCACCGACCCCGGGACTGCCTACGAGCAGTACTTC; CDR3 protein: CASTDPGTAYEQYF
D gene: -; J gene: TRBJ1-1; V gene: TRBV19; clone size: -; CDR3 DNA: TGTGCCAGCACCCCTGGGGACTTCTACACTGAAGCTTTCTTT; CDR3 protein: CASTPGDFYTEAFF
D gene: TRBD2; J gene: TRBJ2-1; V gene: TRBV12-3/TRBV12-4; clone size: many; CDR3 DNA: TGTGCCAGCAGTCCTGGGGGGGACCCTGAGCAGTTCTTC; CDR3 protein: CASSPGGDPEQFF
D gene: TRBD1; J gene: TRBJ2-1; V gene: TRBV15; clone size: -; CDR3 DNA: TGTGCCACCAGCAGAGGAGACAGGGGTTCGCTAAATGAGCAGTTCTTC; CDR3 protein: CATSRGDRGSLNEQFF
D gene: TRBD2; J gene: TRBJ2-1; V gene: TRBV27; clone size: -; CDR3 DNA: TGTGCCAGCAGTTTATATCCTAGCGGAACCTACAATGAGCAGTTCTTC; CDR3 protein: CASSLYPSGTYNEQFF
D gene: -; J gene: TRBJ2-5; V gene: TRBV20-1; clone size: many; CDR3 DNA: TGCAGTGCTTCCCCAACCGAACCGCACATTTTGTACTTC; CDR3 protein: CSASPTEPHILYF
D gene: -; J gene: TRBJ2-7; V gene: TRBV7-6; clone size: few; CDR3 DNA: TGTGCCAGCAGCTCCAGCGAGGCAAGATACGAGCAGTACTTC; CDR3 protein: CASSSSEARYEQYF
D gene: TRBD1; J gene: TRBJ1-1; V gene: TRBV7-3; clone size: many; CDR3 DNA: TGTGCCAGCAGTCAAACAGGGGATCTTGCTGAAGCTTTCTTT; CDR3 protein: CASSQTGDLAEAFF
D gene: -; J gene: TRBJ2-1; V gene: TRBV5-1; clone size: -; CDR3 DNA: TGCGCCAGCGAGGGGATAGAAAATCGGCAGTTCTTC; CDR3 protein: CASEGIENRQFF
D gene: -; J gene: TRBJ2-1; V gene: TRBV27; clone size: -; CDR3 DNA: TGTGCCAGCAGCTCGTTTGTCCCTAGCTACAATGAGCAGTTCTTC; CDR3 protein: CASSSFVPSYNEQFF
D gene: TRBD1; J gene: TRBJ2-3; V gene: TRBV20-1; clone size: -; CDR3 DNA: TGCAGTGCTAGCTGGGACAGGGTCTTGTCAGCAGATACGCAGTATTTT; CDR3 protein: CSASWDRVLSADTQYF
D gene: -; J gene: TRBJ1-1; V gene: TRBV7-9; clone size: -; CDR3 DNA: TGTGCCAGCAGCTCATGGGACATTGACACTGAAGCTTTCTTT; CDR3 protein: CASSSWDIDTEAFF
D gene: TRBD1; J gene: TRBJ2-7; V gene: TRBV6-5; clone size: few; CDR3 DNA: TGTGCCAGCAGTTATGGGACAGAGTACGAGCAGTACTTC; CDR3 protein: CASSYGTEYEQYF
D gene: -; J gene: TRBJ2-7; V gene: TRBV7-2; clone size: many; CDR3 DNA: TGTGCCAGCAGCTTAGGTCCCCTCCCGGGATGGGAGCAGTACTTC; CDR3 protein: CASSLGPLPGWEQYF
D gene: -; J gene: TRBJ2-6; V gene: TRBV7-2; clone size: many; CDR3 DNA: TGTGCCAGCAGCTTAGGTTTATATGGGACCAACGTCCTGACTTTC; CDR3 protein: CASSLGLYGTNVLTF
D gene: TRBD2; J gene: TRBJ2-7; V gene: TRBV2; clone size: -; CDR3 DNA: TGTGCCAGCAGTGAAACGGGACTAGGTACCTCCTACGAGCAGTACTTC; CDR3 protein: CASSETGLGTSYEQYF
D gene: TRBD2; J gene: TRBJ2-1; V gene: TRBV15; clone size: -; CDR3 DNA: TGTGCCACCAGCGGCCGATTAGCGGGGAGCTCCTACAATGAGCAGTTCTTC; CDR3 protein: CATSGRLAGSSYNEQFF